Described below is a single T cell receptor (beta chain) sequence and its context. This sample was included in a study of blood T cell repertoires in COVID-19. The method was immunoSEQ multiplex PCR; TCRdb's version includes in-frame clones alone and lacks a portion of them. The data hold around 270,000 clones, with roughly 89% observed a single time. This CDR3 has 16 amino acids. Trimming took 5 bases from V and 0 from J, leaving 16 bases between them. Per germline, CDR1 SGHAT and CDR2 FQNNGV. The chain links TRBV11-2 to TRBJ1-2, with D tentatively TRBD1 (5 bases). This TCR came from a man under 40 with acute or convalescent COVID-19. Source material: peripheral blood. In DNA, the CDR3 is TGTGCCAGCAGCCCCCCATGGGGCGGAGCTAACTATGGCTACACCTTC. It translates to CASSPPWGGANYGYTF.